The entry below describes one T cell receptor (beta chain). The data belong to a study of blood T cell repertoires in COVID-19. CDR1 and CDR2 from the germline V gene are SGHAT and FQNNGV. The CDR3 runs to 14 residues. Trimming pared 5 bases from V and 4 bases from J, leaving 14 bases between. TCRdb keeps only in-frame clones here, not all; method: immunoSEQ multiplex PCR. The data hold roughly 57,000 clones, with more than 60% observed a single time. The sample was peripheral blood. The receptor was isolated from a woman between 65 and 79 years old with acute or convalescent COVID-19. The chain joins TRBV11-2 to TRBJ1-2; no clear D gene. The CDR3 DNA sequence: TGTGCCAGCAGCCCAACGACGGAGGTCTATGGCTACACCTTC. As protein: CASSPTTEVYGYTF.